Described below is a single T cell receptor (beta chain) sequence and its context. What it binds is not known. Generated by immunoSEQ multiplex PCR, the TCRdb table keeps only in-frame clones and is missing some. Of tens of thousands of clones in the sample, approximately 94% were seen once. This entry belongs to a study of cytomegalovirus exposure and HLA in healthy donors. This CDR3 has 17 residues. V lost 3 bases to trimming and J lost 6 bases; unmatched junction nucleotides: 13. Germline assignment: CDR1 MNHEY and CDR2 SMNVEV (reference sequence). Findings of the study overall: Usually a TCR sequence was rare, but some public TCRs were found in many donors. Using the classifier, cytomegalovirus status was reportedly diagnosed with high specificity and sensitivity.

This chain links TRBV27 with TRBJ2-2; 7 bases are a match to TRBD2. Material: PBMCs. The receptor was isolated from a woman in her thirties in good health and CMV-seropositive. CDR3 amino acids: CASSFRLAALGPGELFF. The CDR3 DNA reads TGTGCCAGCAGTTTCCGACTAGCCGCTCTTGGGCCCGGGGAGCTGTTTTTT.